This TCR beta chain was found in a study of early stage breast cancer tumors. The CDR3 extends over 17 amino acids. Germline V gene data show CDR1 as LNHNV and CDR2 as YYDKDF (reference sequence). V shed 0 bases and J shed 0 bases, with 12 bases lying between them. Data came from immunoSEQ multiplex PCR; TCRdb stores just in-frame clones and leaves some out. The sample includes around 50,000 clones, approximately 83% of them seen just once. The sequence came from a person aged 45-60 years with breast cancer. Specimen: blood. The V call is TRBV15, the J call TRBJ1-3; D gene unclear. The CDR3 DNA follows: TGTGCCACCAGCAGAGATTTTCTCCGTGACTCTGGAAACACCATATATTTT. Translation: CATSRDFLRDSGNTIYF.